The entry that follows covers one T cell receptor beta chain sequence. The method was immunoSEQ multiplex PCR; TCRdb's version includes in-frame clones alone and lacks a portion of them. Counted here are hundreds of thousands of clones, roughly 87% occurring once; the ten biggest clones make up 6% to 9%. The data were obtained in a study of blood T cell repertoires in COVID-19. Study overall: T cells, B-cell-depleted T cells, or PBMCs provided the cDNA or gDNA that served as material.

CDR1 is LNHDA, CDR2 SQIVND, per germline (reference sequence). V lost 5 bases and J 0 bases, leaving 11 bases between the germline ends. CDR3 length: 15 residues. The sequenced sample consisted of peripheral blood. The J gene is TRBJ1-5, the V gene TRBV19; D is perhaps TRBD1 (6 bases). This TCR was recovered from a man aged 55 to 69 who had recovered from COVID-19. CDR3 nucleotide sequence: TGTGCCAGTAGTGCTGGGGGCAATAGCAATCAGCCCCAGCATTTT. Translation gives CASSAGGNSNQPQHF.